Shown below are 16 T cell receptor beta chains from a single sample sequenced in a study of neurological immune-mediated disorders. Using its own MiXCR run on the 5' RACE reads, TCRdb lists one record per CDR3 protein. The sample records approximately 74,000 distinct CDR3 sequences, 9.4% being singletons. Sequencing input: PBMCs. These receptors came from a man in his fifties or sixties in good health.

The table lists this clonotype with many counts. The chain is built from TRBV7-9 and TRBJ2-3; TRBD1 aligns across 8 bases. There are 14 residues in the CDR3. From germline, CDR1 is SEHNR and CDR2 FQNEAQ (reference sequence). V shed 6 bases, J shed 8 bases, and the junction held 10 bases outside the gene matches. CDR3 in amino acids: CASSPDREFATQYF. In DNA form, the CDR3 reads TGTGCCAGCAGTCCGGACAGGGAGTTTGCTACGCAGTATTTT.

At least ten counts were recorded for this clonotype. The chain uses TRBV7-2 and TRBJ1-1, with D unclear. Germline V lookup: CDR1 SGHTA, CDR2 FQGNSA. Trimming cost V 5 bases and J 11 bases, with 15 bases left between them. The CDR3 extends over 12 amino acids. The CDR3 DNA sequence: TGTGCCAGCAGCAACTTCGACCGTGGGGCTTTCTTT. Amino acid sequence: CASSNFDRGAFF.

J is TRBJ2-5 and V is TRBV20-1; D not certain. Germline CDR1 DFQATT, CDR2 SNEGSKA (reference sequence). Trimming removed 7 bases from V and 1 base from J, with 13 bases in between. The CDR3 has 13 amino acids. The CDR3 DNA follows: TGCAGTGGGATCTTACAGCCCCAAGAGACCCAGTACTTC. Amino acids: CSGILQPQETQYF.

This clonotype was detected many times. The chain employs TRBV6-5 and TRBJ2-1, with 7 bases fitting TRBD2. Germline loops: CDR1 MNHEY, CDR2 SVGAGI. V gave up 7 bases and J gave up 10 bases; unmatched junction bases: 13. This CDR3 is built from 14 residues. CDR3 sequence (DNA): TGTGCCAGCACCCCGGGCAGCGGGACGCGAGAGCAGTTCTTC. This encodes CASTPGSGTREQFF.

Ten or more counts support this clonotype. The CDR3 sequence is CASSLRTGGGETQYF. The DNA for the CDR3 is TGCGCCAGCAGCTTGAGGACAGGGGGCGGGGAGACCCAGTACTTC. This chain links TRBV5-1 with TRBJ2-5; 11 bases line up with TRBD1. This CDR3 has 15 amino acids. V dropped 1 base and J dropped 5; count of bases not matched to a gene: 4. Germline V gives CDR1 SGHRS, CDR2 YFSETQ. The full variable domain, its missing parts supplied by reference TRBV5-1 and TRBJ2-5, is KAGVTQTPRYLIKTRGQQVTLSCSPISGHRSVSWYQQTPGQGLQFLFEYFSETQRNKGNFPGRFSGRQFSNSRSEMNVSTLELGDSALYLCASSLRTGGGETQYFGPGTRLLVL.

This clonotype has a count of ten or more. The rearrangement joins TRBV20-1 to TRBJ2-2; D not resolved. This CDR3 comprises 14 residues. Germline V gene sequence: CDR1 DFQATT, CDR2 SNEGSKA (reference sequence). Between the trimmed V and J ends, which lost 3 bases and 4 bases, there was a span of 12 bases. CDR3 bases: TGCAGTGCTAGGGCCGCTACCTCCACCGGGGAGCTGTTTTTT. This codes for CSARAATSTGELFF.

The table lists this clonotype with many counts. The genes are TRBV28 and TRBJ2-5; D not certain. Per the germline V gene, CDR1 is MDHEN and CDR2 is SYDVKM. CDR3 length: 16 amino acids. Trimming removed 6 bases from V and 6 bases from J, with 23 bases in between. In nucleotides, the CDR3 is TGTGCCAGCAGCTTGGGCTTCCGGGCCATAATGCAGACCCAGTACTTC. Protein product: CASSLGFRAIMQTQYF. Full variable domain (remainder filled in from reference TRBV28 and TRBJ2-5): DVKVTQSSRYLVKRTGEKVFLECVQDMDHENMFWYRQDPGLGLRLIYFSYDVKMKEKGDIPEGYSVSREKKERFSLILESASTNQTSMYLCASSLGFRAIMQTQYFGPGTRLLVL.

The chain employs TRBV25-1 and TRBJ2-7, with a possible D match to TRBD2 (5 bases). This CDR3 has 15 residues. Trimming removed 4 bases at V and 6 bases at J, with 19 bases between. Germline V gene sequence: CDR1 MGHDK, CDR2 SYGVNS. Written as DNA, the CDR3 is TGTGCCAGCAGTGCTAGGGTTGCGGGTTGGTCCGAGCAGTACTTC. This codes for CASSARVAGWSEQYF.

This clonotype came up many times. The V gene is TRBV7-2, the J gene TRBJ2-7; no reliable D call. The V end lost 1 base, the J end lost 3 bases, and 10 bases lay between the germline ends. From germline, CDR1 is SGHTA and CDR2 FQGNSA. The CDR3 runs 14 residues. CDR3 sequence: CASSLELYNYEQYF. Written as DNA, the CDR3 is TGTGCCAGCAGCTTAGAGCTGTACAACTACGAGCAGTACTTC. Drawing the rest from reference TRBV7-2 and TRBJ2-7, the complete variable domain is GAGVSQSPSNKVTEKGKDVELRCDPISGHTALYWYRQSLGQGLEFLIYFQGNSAPDKSGLPSDRFSAERTGGSVSTLTIQRTQQEDSAVYLCASSLELYNYEQYFGPGTRLTVT.

This clonotype was observed many times. The J gene is TRBJ2-3, the V gene TRBV20-1, with D unclear. The CDR3 loop spans 14 amino acids. CDR1 is DFQATT and CDR2 is SNEGSKA in the germline V gene (reference sequence). Trimming took 3 bases from V and 0 from J, leaving 10 bases between them. The CDR3 sequence: CSARGTVSTDTQYF. CDR3 sequence (DNA): TGCAGTGCTAGGGGCACGGTCAGCACAGATACGCAGTATTTT.

This clonotype was found many times. CDR3 nucleotides: TGTGCCACCAGCAGAGAACGGGACTCCTACAATGAGCAGTTCTTC. This codes for CATSRERDSYNEQFF. The J gene is TRBJ2-1, the V gene TRBV15, with a possible D match to TRBD2 (5 bases). Germline V CDR1 and CDR2: LNHNV, YYDKDF (reference sequence). Trimming took off 0 bases at V and 0 bases at J, with 6 bases between the two ends. The CDR3 length is 15 residues.

This clonotype was recorded at least ten times. The V call is TRBV5-1, the J call TRBJ2-1; TRBD2 matches 8 bases. CDR1 and CDR2 from the germline V gene are SGHRS and YFSETQ. The J segment lost 4 bases and the V segment lost 3 bases, leaving 3 bases of the junction unmatched. CDR3 length: 14 residues. The CDR3 DNA follows: TGCGCCAGCAGCTCGGCGGGGGGTTACAATGAGCAGTTCTTC. Translation gives CASSSAGGYNEQFF.

This clonotype came up many times. The gene calls are TRBV20-1 and TRBJ2-5; TRBD2 agrees at 11 bases. Germline CDR1 DFQATT, CDR2 SNEGSKA (reference sequence). The CDR3 is 17 residues long. Trimming took 6 bases from V and 5 from J; bases not matched to a gene: 17. The CDR3 DNA sequence: TGCAGTGCCCTACCCTTCACTAGCGGGAGTATCCGGGAGACCCAGTACTTC. Translating gives CSALPFTSGSIRETQYF.

In its sample, this clonotype was seen a few times. The chain employs TRBV7-8 and TRBJ2-3; 7 bases align to TRBD2. Germline CDR1 and CDR2: SGHVS and FQNEAQ. The CDR3 extends over 17 amino acids. The J segment lost 2 bases and the V segment lost 0 bases, leaving 8 bases of the junction unmatched. CDR3 DNA: TGTGCCAGCAGCTTAGCGCGGGCTAGCGGTTACACAGATACGCAGTATTTT. Protein sequence: CASSLARASGYTDTQYF.

The rearrangement uses TRBV27 and TRBJ1-5; D gene ambiguous. Trimming took off 3 bases at V and 2 bases at J, with 8 bases between the two ends. The CDR3 is 14 amino acids. CDR1 and CDR2 (germline): MNHEY, SMNVEV (reference sequence). CDR3 nucleotide sequence: TGTGCCAGCAGTTTGAAAGGAGGCAATCAGCCCCAGCATTTT. Protein product: CASSLKGGNQPQHF.

This clonotype was counted ten times or more. The chain joins TRBV5-1 to TRBJ1-5; 10 bases map to TRBD1. Germline assignment: CDR1 SGHRS and CDR2 YFSETQ. This CDR3 region has 15 residues. After removal of 2 bases from V and 6 bases from J, the junction contained 5 bases not matched to a gene. DNA for the CDR3: TGCGCCAGCAGCTTCGGGACAGGGGCGCGTCAGCCCCAGCATTTT. Residues: CASSFGTGARQPQHF.